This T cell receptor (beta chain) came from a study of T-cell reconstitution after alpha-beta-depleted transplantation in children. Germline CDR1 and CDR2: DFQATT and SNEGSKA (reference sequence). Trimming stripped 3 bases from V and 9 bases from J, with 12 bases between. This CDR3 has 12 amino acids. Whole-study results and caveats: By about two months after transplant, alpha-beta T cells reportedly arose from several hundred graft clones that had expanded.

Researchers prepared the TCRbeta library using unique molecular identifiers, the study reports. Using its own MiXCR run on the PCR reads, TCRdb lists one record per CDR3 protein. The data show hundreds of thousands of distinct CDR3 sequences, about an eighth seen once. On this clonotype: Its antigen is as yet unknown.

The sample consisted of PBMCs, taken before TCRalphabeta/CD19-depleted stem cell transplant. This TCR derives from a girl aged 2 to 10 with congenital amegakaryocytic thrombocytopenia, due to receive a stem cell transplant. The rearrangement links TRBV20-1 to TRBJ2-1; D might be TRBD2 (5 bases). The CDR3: CSASVQAGEQFF. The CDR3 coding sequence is TGCAGTGCTAGCGTCCAGGCGGGTGAGCAGTTCTTC.